One sample yielded the 14 T cell receptor beta chains listed below, sequenced in a study of molecular identifiers for immune sequencing clone quantification. TCRdb independently ran MiXCR on the PCR reads; one entry per CDR3 protein. The repertoire holds some 94,000 distinct CDR3 sequences, 25% seen once, with about 0.73% in the top ten. What was sequenced was naive CD8+ T cells from blood, with Jurkat cell RNA spiked in. This sample's subset: FACS-sorted CD8+CD4-CCR7+CD45RA+ naive T cells. The receptors shown here come from a human donor in good health. Some libraries in this study had Jurkat cell RNA spiked in.

This clonotype was observed at least ten times. The CDR3 here is CASKDRDQETQYF. CDR3 DNA sequence: TGTGCCAGCAAAGACAGGGATCAAGAGACCCAGTACTTC. This chain uses TRBV5-4 with TRBJ2-5, with TRBD1 identical over 7 bases. CDR1 is SGHNT and CDR2 is YYREEE in the germline V gene (reference sequence). The CDR3 covers 13 residues. Trimming took 6 bases from V and 2 from J; bases not matched to a gene: 4.

This clonotype was recorded at least ten times. The chain links TRBV19 to TRBJ2-3, with 10 positions matching TRBD1. The germline gives CDR1 LNHDA, CDR2 SQIVND (reference sequence). The V segment lost 3 bases and the J segment 3 bases; nucleotides outside the gene matches: 15. The CDR3 extends over 19 amino acids. This CDR3 reads CASSIFGGVGQGTTDTQYF. The CDR3, as DNA: TGTGCCAGTAGTATTTTCGGAGGTGTGGGACAGGGGACGACAGATACGCAGTATTTT.

Note on this clonotype: This is likely a read error, given that the CDR3 carries no conserved phenylalanine or tryptophan at its end. The DNA for the CDR3 is TGCGCCAGCAGCCAAGAAATGAGACAGGGGGGTCAGACCCAGTACCTC. Amino acid sequence: CASSQEMRQGGQTQYL. This sequence joins TRBV4-3 and TRBJ2-5; 9 nucleotides match TRBD1. Trimming took 0 bases from V and 6 from J; bases not matched to a gene: 8. CDR1 and CDR2 (germline): LGHNA, YSLEER. This CDR3 spans 16 amino acids.

This clonotype was seen at least ten times. The rearrangement joins TRBV4-3 to TRBJ2-3, with D unresolved. Germline V CDR1 and CDR2: LGHNA, YSLEER. The CDR3 loop spans 15 amino acids. Trimming pared 0 bases from V and 5 bases from J, leaving 12 bases between. The CDR3 loop is CASSQDSSAGDTQYF. In DNA form, the CDR3 reads TGCGCCAGCAGCCAAGACTCCTCAGCTGGAGATACGCAGTATTTT.

The rearrangement joins TRBV2 to TRBJ2-7; a possible D gene is TRBD2 (6 bases). V lost 8 bases, J lost 0 bases, and 17 bases lay in between. The CDR3 consists of 15 residues. Germline CDR1 and CDR2: SNHLY and FYNNEI. The CDR3 DNA reads as TGTGCCAGCTGGGGGGAACAGGACAACTCCTACGAGCAGTACTTC. Translation gives CASWGEQDNSYEQYF.

In this sample, this clonotype turned up many times. This sequence joins TRBV27 and TRBJ1-1; no definite D call. CDR1 and CDR2 from the germline V gene are MNHEY and SMNVEV (reference sequence). V dropped 4 bases and J dropped 2 bases, with 8 bases sitting between them. The CDR3 runs to 13 residues. CDR3 loop: CASSSSVNTEAFF. CDR3 in DNA: TGTGCCAGCAGTTCGTCGGTTAACACTGAAGCTTTCTTT.

This clonotype was detected ten times or more. This rearrangement joins TRBV20-1 to TRBJ2-3; maybe TRBD2 (6 bases). This CDR3 spans 14 amino acids. Trimming left V 1 base short and J 2 bases short, with 10 bases between. Germline V gene lookup returns CDR1 DFQATT and CDR2 SNEGSKA (reference sequence). DNA for the CDR3: TGCAGTGCTAGAGGGGCACTAGCCACAGATACGCAGTATTTT. This encodes CSARGALATDTQYF.

Ten or more counts support this clonotype. The genes are TRBV5-4 and TRBJ1-1, with D hard to call. This CDR3 is 15 amino acids long. V was trimmed by 4 bases and J by 1 base, leaving 14 bases between them. Looked up from germline, CDR1 is SGHNT and CDR2 is YYREEE (reference sequence). CDR3 amino acids: CASSVSGLTNTEAFF. The CDR3 nucleotides read TGTGCCAGCAGCGTGAGTGGTCTGACGAACACTGAAGCTTTCTTT.

At least ten counts were recorded for this clonotype. This sequence joins TRBV6-2 or TRBV6-3 and TRBJ1-5; TRBD1 might be the D (6 bases). V lost 6 bases and J 2 bases, leaving 17 bases between the germline ends. CDR1 is MNHEY, CDR2 SVGEGT, per germline. The CDR3 has 16 amino acids. CDR3: CASSPTGTLGNQPQHF. CDR3 bases: TGTGCCAGCAGCCCCACCGGGACACTTGGCAATCAGCCCCAGCATTTT.

In the case of this clonotype: One end of the junction fails to match germline, which may point to a read error. CDR3 protein: CASSTGQWGNYEQCF. The CDR3 coding sequence is TGTGCCAGCAGCACGGGACAGTGGGGAAACTACGAGCAGTGCTTC. The chain combines TRBV27 with TRBJ2-7; TRBD1 agrees at 7 bases. Per germline, CDR1 MNHEY and CDR2 SMNVEV (reference sequence). The CDR3 totals 15 residues.

This clonotype was counted between two and nine times. The chain combines TRBV15 with TRBJ2-5; the D is unclear. Trimming pared 0 bases from V and 5 bases from J, leaving 7 bases between. Germline V CDR1 and CDR2: LNHNV, YYDKDF (reference sequence). CDR3 length equals 13 residues. The CDR3 loop is CATSRDRSETQYF. CDR3 sequence (DNA): TGTGCCACCAGCAGAGATCGGTCCGAGACCCAGTACTTC.

This clonotype was seen many times. V gene TRBV20-1 combines with J gene TRBJ1-5; D gene uncertain. The CDR3 runs to 16 residues. Trimming stripped 1 base from V and 7 bases from J, with 20 bases between. CDR1 DFQATT and CDR2 SNEGSKA come from the germline V gene (reference sequence). The CDR3 reads CSARVGSPGRGQPQHF. CDR3 coding DNA: TGCAGTGCTAGAGTGGGGTCCCCGGGCCGAGGGCAGCCCCAGCATTTT.

This clonotype has a single count. The gene calls are TRBV27 and TRBJ2-3; no firm D call. CDR3 length: 16 residues. From germline, CDR1 is MNHEY and CDR2 SMNVEV (reference sequence). Trimming left V 0 bases short and J 0 bases short, with 10 bases between. The CDR3 bases are TGTGCCAGCAGTTTATCCAAGGGCGGTAGCACAGATACGCAGTATTTT. It encodes CASSLSKGGSTDTQYF.

This clonotype was seen ten or more times. The V call is TRBV12-3 or TRBV12-4, the J call TRBJ2-4; 7 bases match TRBD1. The CDR3 runs to 12 residues. Unmatched junction bases numbered 7, after V lost 6 bases and J lost 11 bases. CDR3 residues: CASSSQRGLQYF. The DNA for the CDR3 is TGTGCCAGCAGCTCCCAAAGGGGGCTTCAGTACTTC.